These T cell receptor beta chains were read from a single sample in a study of neoadjuvant anti-PD-1 for oral cavity cancer. The repertoire was sequenced with immunoSEQ multiplex PCR; TCRdb's copy has only in-frame clones and lacks some. Of over 11,000 clones in the sample, 73% were seen once. Sequenced here: PBMCs, sampled after nivolumab (anti-PD-1) treatment. All receptors come from a person aged 35-79 years with oral cavity squamous cell carcinoma. Both conserved end residues are part of each CDR3. Fields, in order: CDR3 protein, V gene, J gene.

CDR3: CASSDIGSGANVLTF
V: TRBV6-1
J: TRBJ2-6

CDR3: CASSQGLAGDTQYF
V: TRBV4-2
J: TRBJ2-3

CDR3: CATSSGLAGSYEQYF
V: TRBV15
J: TRBJ2-7

CDR3: CASSLDGGGAYEQYF
V: TRBV5-6
J: TRBJ2-7

CDR3: CASSLLSNYGYTF
V: TRBV7-6
J: TRBJ1-2

CDR3: CAWSVRGNTIYF
V: TRBV30
J: TRBJ1-3

CDR3: CASSARQTTSSTDTQYF
V: TRBV9
J: TRBJ2-3

CDR3: CASSFRGDYYGYTF
V: TRBV28
J: TRBJ1-2

CDR3: CASSYKFTSGANVLTF
V: TRBV6-6
J: TRBJ2-6

CDR3: CASGDSQTGELFF
V: TRBV6-4
J: TRBJ2-2

CDR3: CASSPRTSGSVSGANVLTF
V: TRBV18
J: TRBJ2-6

CDR3: CASSRQGGTEAFF
V: TRBV7-6
J: TRBJ1-1

CDR3: CASRDTFRGVYF
V: TRBV6-5
J: TRBJ1-3

CDR3: CASRNTGRTGANVLTF
V: TRBV19
J: TRBJ2-6

CDR3: CASTSSGTGGAGVQYF
V: TRBV2
J: TRBJ2-7

CDR3: CASTRTSGGGKQFF
V: TRBV6-1
J: TRBJ2-1

CDR3: CASGEGGTGELFF
V: TRBV5-1
J: TRBJ2-2

CDR3: CASSPGTSNEQFF
V: TRBV7-7
J: TRBJ2-1

CDR3: CASSSIRDSPPREQYF
V: TRBV11-2
J: TRBJ2-7

CDR3: CASTQTTGGDGYTF
V: TRBV6-6
J: TRBJ1-2

CDR3: CASSLTSGSAYEQYF
V: TRBV11-2
J: TRBJ2-7

CDR3: CSVVGGTHNEQFF
V: TRBV29-1
J: TRBJ2-1

CDR3: CASSIGQRYGYTF
V: TRBV19
J: TRBJ1-2

CDR3: CAIPGADYGYTF
V: TRBV10-3
J: TRBJ1-2

CDR3: CASTLSGTGSNEQYF
V: TRBV6-5
J: TRBJ2-7

CDR3: CEGWSNQPQHF
V: TRBV5-3
J: TRBJ1-5

CDR3: CSVRTFANTGELFF
V: TRBV29-1
J: TRBJ2-2

CDR3: CAWIPGVSGNTIYF
V: TRBV30
J: TRBJ1-3

CDR3: CASSLGQEWLNEQFF
V: TRBV5-4
J: TRBJ2-1

CDR3: CASSQGRRLSTEAFF
V: TRBV4-1
J: TRBJ1-1

CDR3: CASRHARRAGGNEQYF
V: TRBV11-2
J: TRBJ2-7

CDR3: CASSMTVTSNQPQHF
V: TRBV19
J: TRBJ1-5

CDR3: CASSLGFGRTYEQYF
V: TRBV7-6
J: TRBJ2-7

CDR3: CASSRGSTPSYEQYF
V: TRBV6-5
J: TRBJ2-7

CDR3: CASSSPGGTRGSTIYF
V: TRBV28
J: TRBJ1-3

CDR3: CATSRGGPGSYSNQPQHF
V: TRBV15
J: TRBJ1-5

CDR3: CASSKGRGLGEAFF
V: TRBV21-1
J: TRBJ1-1

CDR3: CASSWTANTEAFF
V: TRBV27
J: TRBJ1-1

CDR3: CASSIDSASSYEQYF
V: TRBV19
J: TRBJ2-7

CDR3: CASSRLGGLAGGTETQYF
V: TRBV9
J: TRBJ2-5